These 14 T cell receptor beta chains were all obtained from the same sample, sequenced in a study of neurological immune-mediated disorders. Each CDR3 protein gets one entry after TCRdb re-called the 5' RACE reads with MiXCR. The sample has fewer than 40,000 distinct CDR3 sequences; 4% to 5.5% are singletons. Source material: CD4+ T cells from blood. Receptors were obtained from a man aged 18 to 30 in good health.

Ten or more counts support this clonotype. V is TRBV6-5 and J is TRBJ1-6, with a possible D match to TRBD1 (5 bases). The CDR3 totals 16 residues. Germline V CDR1 and CDR2: MNHEY, SVGAGI. V lost 8 bases and J 3 bases, leaving 17 bases between the germline ends. The CDR3 loop reads CASGRDASLYNSPLHF. Written as DNA, the CDR3 is TGTGCCAGCGGGAGGGACGCAAGCCTCTATAATTCACCCCTCCACTTT.

This clonotype was seen repeatedly, ten times or more. This chain uses TRBV9 with TRBJ2-4; D gene ambiguous. This CDR3 has 15 residues. CDR1 is SGDLS and CDR2 is YYNGEE in the germline V gene. Between the trimmed V and J ends, which lost 0 bases and 7 bases, there was a span of 14 bases. This CDR3 reads CASSVAPELGNIQYF. The CDR3 bases are TGTGCCAGCAGCGTAGCCCCGGAACTTGGGAACATTCAGTACTTC.

This clonotype has a count of ten or more. V and J are TRBV7-2 and TRBJ1-2; possible D gene TRBD1, 5 bases. The CDR3 has 17 amino acids. V gave up 5 bases and J gave up 6 bases, with 25 bases separating them. Germline V gene data show CDR1 as SGHTA and CDR2 as FQGNSA. CDR3: CASSPQTGTHFADGYTF. CDR3 bases: TGTGCCAGCAGCCCCCAAACCGGGACGCACTTTGCGGATGGCTACACCTTC.

The table lists this clonotype with many counts. The chain links TRBV25-1 to TRBJ1-2; D is unresolved. Deletions cut 7 bases from V and 6 bases from J, with 15 bases between. Germline CDR1 is MGHDK and CDR2 is SYGVNS. The CDR3 loop spans 13 amino acids. For the CDR3, the DNA is TGTGCCAGCACCTCCCGATGGGCTGATGGCTACACCTTC. Translation gives CASTSRWADGYTF.

This clonotype has at least ten counts. One end of the junction does not line up with germline, which may come from a read error. This rearrangement joins TRBV7-7 to TRBJ2-3; tentative D call: TRBD1 (6 bases). CDR1 is SSHAT, CDR2 FNYEAQ, per germline (reference sequence). This CDR3 has 14 residues. The CDR3 protein is CASSTDRSTDTQYF. In nucleotides, the CDR3 is TGTGCTAGCAGCACGGACAGAAGCACAGATACGCAGTATTTT.

This clonotype was seen many times. This chain connects TRBV20-1 to TRBJ2-5, with a possible D match to TRBD1 (7 bases). This CDR3 is 14 amino acids long. Per the germline V gene, CDR1 is DFQATT and CDR2 is SNEGSKA (reference sequence). V was shortened by 3 bases and J by 4 bases, with 15 bases between the two germline ends. This chain's CDR3 is CSARIGGGGETQYF. The CDR3 coding sequence is TGCAGTGCTAGGATTGGAGGGGGCGGAGAGACCCAGTACTTC.

This clonotype was counted many times. J is TRBJ2-5 and V is TRBV6-5; TRBD2 matches at 7 bases. This CDR3 has 16 amino acids. CDR1 and CDR2 (germline): MNHEY, SVGAGI. V shed 4 bases, J shed 5 bases, and the junction held 13 bases outside the gene matches. CDR3 DNA sequence: TGTGCCAGCAGTTCGCCTGGGGGGACGGGAGGCGAGACCCAGTACTTC. This gives the protein CASSSPGGTGGETQYF.

This clonotype has at least ten counts. The V and J genes are TRBV5-1 and TRBJ2-3; the match to TRBD1 covers 7 bases. Trimming at V came to 3 bases and at J to 2 bases, leaving 6 bases not matched to a gene. From germline, CDR1 is SGHRS and CDR2 YFSETQ. This CDR3 is built from 15 residues. Here the CDR3 DNA reads TGCGCCAGCAGCTGGCAGGACAGGACCACAGATACGCAGTATTTT. It specifies CASSWQDRTTDTQYF.

This clonotype was observed many times. The chain is built from TRBV6-5 and TRBJ1-1, with a tentative D call TRBD1 (5 bases). Germline assignment: CDR1 MNHEY and CDR2 SVGAGI. This CDR3 contains 15 residues. Deletions cut 3 bases from V and 0 bases from J, with 11 bases between. The CDR3: CASSYLGTMNTEAFF. DNA of the CDR3: TGTGCCAGCAGTTATCTCGGGACCATGAACACTGAAGCTTTCTTT.

In its sample, this clonotype was seen many times. V is TRBV7-2 and J is TRBJ1-1; TRBD1 aligns across 7 bases. The V segment lost 3 bases and the J segment 5 bases; nucleotides outside the gene matches: 9. CDR1 and CDR2 (germline): SGHTA, FQGNSA. The CDR3 totals 15 residues. CDR3 protein: CASSLRQGGGTEAFF. In DNA, the CDR3 is TGTGCCAGCAGCTTGCGACAGGGAGGCGGAACTGAAGCTTTCTTT. Filled out from reference TRBV7-2 and TRBJ1-1, the complete variable domain reads GAGVSQSPSNKVTEKGKDVELRCDPISGHTALYWYRQSLGQGLEFLIYFQGNSAPDKSGLPSDRFSAERTGGSVSTLTIQRTQQEDSAVYLCASSLRQGGGTEAFFGQGTRLTVV.

This clonotype was counted between two and nine times. Here the CDR3 DNA reads TGTGCCAGCAGTTACTCGGACAGAACAGATACGCAGTATTTT. Protein sequence: CASSYSDRTDTQYF. The chain uses TRBV6-5 and TRBJ2-3; the D gene is possibly TRBD1 (6 bases). Germline V gives CDR1 MNHEY, CDR2 SVGAGI. The V end lost 0 bases, the J end lost 3 bases, and 7 bases lay between the germline ends. CDR3 length: 14 residues.

This clonotype was detected many times. J is TRBJ2-7 and V is TRBV20-1, with D possibly matching TRBD2 (6 bases). CDR3 length: 13 amino acids. The V and J ends lost 5 bases and 2 bases respectively, with 13 bases between them. Germline V gene data show CDR1 as DFQATT and CDR2 as SNEGSKA (reference sequence). The CDR3 DNA reads as TGCAGTGCTCTGACCGGGGGACCCTACGAGCAGTACTTC. This sequence encodes CSALTGGPYEQYF.

This clonotype appeared many times. This chain joins TRBV20-1 and TRBJ2-3; 10 nucleotides match TRBD2. This CDR3 contains 16 residues. The V and J ends lost 6 bases and 0 bases, in that order; junction bases with no gene match: 9. The germline V gene encodes CDR1 DFQATT and CDR2 SNEGSKA (reference sequence). The CDR3 sequence is CSATGTSESSTDTQYF. The CDR3 DNA is TGCAGTGCAACCGGGACTAGCGAATCTAGCACAGATACGCAGTATTTT.

The table lists this clonotype with many counts. This chain uses TRBV6-1 with TRBJ1-1; the D is unclear. The germline V and J ends were trimmed by 2 bases and 9 bases, with 16 bases remaining between them. This CDR3 has 14 residues. CDR1 is MNHNS, CDR2 SASEGT, per germline. Here the CDR3 reads CASSEPWIGTQAFF. CDR3 DNA: TGTGCCAGCAGTGAACCTTGGATAGGAACACAAGCTTTCTTT.